One sample yielded the 32 T cell receptor beta chains listed below, sequenced in a study of T cells after yellow fever vaccination. TCRdb itself ran the 5' RACE reads through MiXCR, one entry per CDR3 protein. The sample has under 300,000 distinct CDR3 sequences, 13% seen once. The sequencing here drew on CD4+ T cells sorted from PBMCs, taken 45 days after the yellow fever booster vaccination. Receptors originate from a man aged 25 to 45 who received the YFV17D yellow fever vaccine.

The gene calls are TRBV7-2 and TRBJ2-1, with 9 positions matching TRBD2. The CDR3 has 15 residues. Germline V gene sequence: CDR1 SGHTA, CDR2 FQGNSA. With 3 bases clipped from V and 9 bases from J, the junction kept 9 bases outside the gene matches. Here the CDR3 reads CASSFSVGSGGEQFF. CDR3 sequence (DNA): TGTGCCAGCAGCTTTTCCGTGGGTAGCGGGGGTGAGCAGTTCTTC.

This clonotype has just a few counts. The V gene is TRBV20-1, the J gene TRBJ2-3; 10 bases line up with TRBD2. V lost 3 bases to trimming and J lost 1 base; unmatched junction nucleotides: 1. Germline V gene data show CDR1 as DFQATT and CDR2 as SNEGSKA (reference sequence). This CDR3 is 14 amino acids long. The DNA for the CDR3 is TGCAGTGCTAGCCTAGCGGGGGGCACAGATACGCAGTATTTT. The encoded protein is CSASLAGGTDTQYF.

The rearrangement links TRBV7-2 to TRBJ1-5; D remains unclear. The CDR3 length is 12 residues. The ends were cut back, 3 bases at V and 6 bases at J, with 6 bases in the middle. Germline loops: CDR1 SGHTA, CDR2 FQGNSA. CDR3 protein: CASSFPAQPQHF. CDR3 coding DNA: TGTGCCAGCAGCTTCCCGGCTCAGCCCCAGCATTTT.

In this sample, this clonotype turned up a few times. The genes are TRBV12-3 or TRBV12-4 and TRBJ2-2; 11 nucleotides agree with TRBD1. V shed 0 bases, J shed 5 bases, and the junction held 5 bases outside the gene matches. This CDR3 spans 17 amino acids. CDR3 DNA sequence: TGTGCCAGCAGTTTAGCGGTCGGACAGGGGGCGACCGGGGAGCTGTTTTTT. It translates to CASSLAVGQGATGELFF.

This clonotype occurred a few times. CDR3 in amino acids: CSAAATSNQPQHF. The CDR3 nucleotides read TGCAGTGCTGCCGCTACTAGCAATCAGCCCCAGCATTTT. V and J are TRBV20-1 and TRBJ1-5; no reliable D call. The CDR3 is 13 residues long. Germline-derived CDR1 and CDR2 are DFQATT and SNEGSKA (reference sequence). V lost 5 bases to trimming and J lost 0 bases, with 8 bases between them.

V is TRBV12-3 or TRBV12-4 and J is TRBJ1-5, with D perhaps TRBD1 (6 bases). The ends were cut back, 6 bases at V and 2 bases at J, with 14 bases in the middle. This CDR3 has 15 amino acids. CDR3 in amino acids: CASRKQGGGNQPQHF. Here the CDR3 DNA reads TGTGCCAGCAGAAAACAGGGAGGGGGCAATCAGCCCCAGCATTTT.

This clonotype was seen a handful of times. This chain joins TRBV20-1 and TRBJ2-7; tentatively, D is TRBD1 (6 bases). V gave up 6 bases and J gave up 5 bases, with 11 bases separating them. The CDR3 contains 11 residues. Germline V gene sequence: CDR1 DFQATT, CDR2 SNEGSKA (reference sequence). The CDR3 sequence is CSATRGDEQYF. In DNA, the CDR3 is TGCAGTGCCACCAGGGGCGACGAGCAGTACTTC.

The rearrangement joins TRBV20-1 to TRBJ2-3; possibly TRBD1 or TRBD2 for D (5 bases each). The germline V and J ends were trimmed by 7 bases and 4 bases, with 21 bases remaining between them. This CDR3 is built from 15 residues. Germline lookup yields CDR1 DFQATT and CDR2 SNEGSKA (reference sequence). CDR3 region: CSVGAPTKFSDTQYF. Written as DNA, the CDR3 is TGCAGTGTCGGGGCCCCAACGAAGTTTTCAGATACGCAGTATTTT.

This clonotype was counted ten times or more. This sequence joins TRBV7-2 and TRBJ2-7; D might be TRBD1 (5 bases). V was shortened by 1 base and J by 0 bases, with 13 bases between the two germline ends. CDR3 length: 16 amino acids. Per germline, CDR1 SGHTA and CDR2 FQGNSA. CDR3 DNA sequence: TGTGCCAGCAGCTTAGATGGGGCGTTGAGCTCCTACGAGCAGTACTTC. It is translated as CASSLDGALSSYEQYF.

This clonotype was seen a handful of times. The chain carries TRBV6-1 and TRBJ1-5, with unresolved D. Deletions cut 0 bases from V and 0 bases from J, with 12 bases between. The CDR3 sequence is 17 residues long. From germline, CDR1 is MNHNS and CDR2 SASEGT. The CDR3 DNA sequence: TGTGCCAGCAGTGAAGCAATAGTGCATAATAGCAATCAGCCCCAGCATTTT. This encodes CASSEAIVHNSNQPQHF.

The V and J genes are TRBV2 and TRBJ1-1, with D unclear. Germline assignment: CDR1 SNHLY and CDR2 FYNNEI. V lost 2 bases to trimming and J lost 0 bases, with 10 bases between them. This CDR3 comprises 15 residues. This CDR3 reads CASSEIGTLNTEAFF. As DNA, the CDR3 is TGTGCCAGCAGTGAAATCGGAACTTTGAACACTGAAGCTTTCTTT.

In its sample, this clonotype was seen many times. The V call is TRBV20-1, the J call TRBJ2-1, with D possibly matching TRBD2 (6 bases). Germline V CDR1 and CDR2: DFQATT, SNEGSKA (reference sequence). Trimming stripped 1 base from V and 2 bases from J, with 12 bases between. The CDR3 length is 15 residues. In DNA form, the CDR3 reads TGCAGTGCTAGAGCGGGAGCAGCGCCCTACAATGAGCAGTTCTTC. Its protein is CSARAGAAPYNEQFF.

CDR3 sequence reads: CASNPGTGRSYNEQFF. The CDR3 DNA sequence: TGTGCCAGCAACCCTGGGACAGGGCGCTCCTACAATGAGCAGTTCTTC. This chain uses TRBV28 with TRBJ2-1; 9 bases line up with TRBD1. V lost 7 bases, J lost 0 bases, and 7 bases stayed unmatched. This CDR3 is 16 amino acids long. In germline, CDR1 is MDHEN, CDR2 SYDVKM.

V usage is TRBV12-3 or TRBV12-4 and J usage is TRBJ2-1; 7 nucleotides agree with TRBD2. The CDR3 is 16 residues long. With V trimmed by 7 bases and J by 7 bases, 16 bases remained unmatched. The CDR3 bases are TGTGCCAGCACCCATCGGGCGGGAGTGCAAGAGAATGAGCAGTTCTTC. This sequence encodes CASTHRAGVQENEQFF.

This clonotype has a handful of counts. The rearrangement joins TRBV20-1 to TRBJ2-1; 8 bases fit TRBD1. Germline V gives CDR1 DFQATT, CDR2 SNEGSKA (reference sequence). Trimming at V came to 2 bases and at J to 7 bases, leaving 7 bases not matched to a gene. The CDR3 covers 14 residues. The CDR3 DNA reads TGCAGTGCTAGATTCCGGGACAGGACAAATGAGCAGTTCTTC. Residues: CSARFRDRTNEQFF.

In regard to this clonotype: A much more abundant neighbour one base away suggests this may be a read error. The rearrangement uses TRBV20-1 and TRBJ2-7, with D possibly being TRBD2 (5 bases). In germline, CDR1 is DFQATT, CDR2 SNEGSKA (reference sequence). The CDR3 contains 14 residues. The CDR3 protein is CSASGNIGSYKQYF. The CDR3 region has the DNA TGCAGTGCTAGCGGGAACATAGGATCCTACAAGCAGTACTTC.

This clonotype showed up just a few times. The chain combines TRBV6-5 with TRBJ2-5; D is possibly TRBD2 (6 bases). V was clipped by 2 bases and J by 2 bases, with 12 bases between them. This CDR3 contains 15 residues. Per the germline V gene, CDR1 is MNHEY and CDR2 is SVGAGI. The chain's CDR3 is CASSYKWSGQETQYF. As DNA, the CDR3 is TGTGCCAGCAGTTACAAGTGGAGCGGGCAAGAGACCCAGTACTTC.

There are a few counts of this clonotype. The chain is built from TRBV5-1 and TRBJ1-4, with D tentatively TRBD1 (6 bases). CDR1 is SGHRS and CDR2 is YFSETQ in the germline V gene. V was pared by 0 bases and J by 5 bases, with 11 bases between. The CDR3 is 15 residues long. CDR3 loop: CASSLEGQLNEKLFF. CDR3 coding DNA: TGCGCCAGCAGCTTGGAAGGACAGTTAAATGAAAAACTGTTTTTT. The whole variable domain, remainder taken from reference TRBV5-1 and TRBJ1-4, is KAGVTQTPRYLIKTRGQQVTLSCSPISGHRSVSWYQQTPGQGLQFLFEYFSETQRNKGNFPGRFSGRQFSNSRSEMNVSTLELGDSALYLCASSLEGQLNEKLFFGSGTQLSVL.

The chain uses TRBV7-2 and TRBJ1-5, with D perhaps matching TRBD1 (6 bases). Germline-derived CDR1 and CDR2 are SGHTA and FQGNSA. The CDR3 is 13 amino acids. The ends were cut back, 5 bases at V and 6 bases at J, with 11 bases in the middle. The CDR3, as DNA: TGTGCCAGCAGCCCAGGGGCAGGTCAGCCCCAGCATTTT. Protein sequence: CASSPGAGQPQHF.

J is TRBJ2-2 and V is TRBV20-1, with 7 bases fitting TRBD2. This CDR3 contains 14 residues. CDR1 DFQATT and CDR2 SNEGSKA come from the germline V gene (reference sequence). V lost 4 bases, J lost 5 bases, and 7 bases stayed unmatched. CDR3 nucleotides: TGCAGTGCTATGGCGGGAGTAGGGACCGGGGAGCTGTTTTTT. Its translation is CSAMAGVGTGELFF.

The chain employs TRBV10-3 and TRBJ2-5; D perhaps matches TRBD1 (6 bases). The germline gives CDR1 ENHRY, CDR2 SYGVKD. The CDR3 spans 13 residues. The V and J ends lost 6 bases and 1 base respectively, with 9 bases between them. CDR3 nucleotide sequence: TGTGCCATCAGCCGGGACACCCAAGAGACCCAGTACTTC. It yields the protein CAISRDTQETQYF.

This clonotype was recorded many times. This chain uses TRBV5-1 with TRBJ1-1; D gene uncertain. The CDR3 consists of 13 residues. CDR1 is SGHRS, CDR2 YFSETQ, per germline. The V end lost 4 bases, the J end lost 1 base, and 8 bases lay between the germline ends. The CDR3 protein is CASSPGPNTEAFF. CDR3 sequence (DNA): TGCGCCAGCAGCCCAGGACCGAACACTGAAGCTTTCTTT.

In its sample, this clonotype was seen a few times. V and J are TRBV20-1 and TRBJ2-2; D unresolved. This CDR3 region has 14 residues. Trimming pared 5 bases from V and 1 base from J, leaving 11 bases between. Germline V gene sequence: CDR1 DFQATT, CDR2 SNEGSKA (reference sequence). CDR3 DNA: TGCAGTGCTCGCAGTGCAGGGAACACCGGGGAGCTGTTTTTT. This translates into CSARSAGNTGELFF.

This clonotype was observed a few times. J is TRBJ2-7 and V is TRBV7-2; 10 bases map to TRBD2. With V trimmed by 1 base and J by 8 bases, 5 bases remained unmatched. This CDR3 region has 14 residues. CDR1 and CDR2 (germline): SGHTA, FQGNSA. CDR3: CASSLGVSGRQQYF. The CDR3 bases are TGTGCCAGCAGCTTAGGGGTTAGCGGGAGGCAGCAGTACTTC. Using reference TRBV7-2 and TRBJ2-7 for the parts outside the CDR3, the full variable domain is GAGVSQSPSNKVTEKGKDVELRCDPISGHTALYWYRQSLGQGLEFLIYFQGNSAPDKSGLPSDRFSAERTGGSVSTLTIQRTQQEDSAVYLCASSLGVSGRQQYFGPGTRLTVT.

The chain combines TRBV7-2 with TRBJ2-7; 9 positions match TRBD2. The CDR3 loop spans 16 amino acids. With V trimmed by 3 bases and J by 4 bases, 10 bases remained unmatched. CDR1 is SGHTA, CDR2 FQGNSA, per germline. The CDR3 here is CASSFSRASGAYEQYF. The DNA for the CDR3 is TGTGCCAGCAGCTTCTCGCGGGCTAGCGGGGCTTACGAGCAGTACTTC.

This clonotype was recorded a few times. The chain carries TRBV4-3 and TRBJ2-7; D remains ambiguous. The CDR3 has 16 residues. Germline V gene data show CDR1 as LGHNA and CDR2 as YSLEER. V was cut by 0 bases and J by 0 bases, with 12 bases left in between. This CDR3 reads CASSQDQLRSSYEQYF. The CDR3 nucleotides read TGCGCCAGCAGCCAAGATCAACTGCGAAGCTCCTACGAGCAGTACTTC.

This rearrangement joins TRBV20-1 to TRBJ1-5; D ambiguous. The V gene lost 5 bases and the J gene lost 6 bases, with 11 bases spanning the gap. Germline V gene lookup returns CDR1 DFQATT and CDR2 SNEGSKA (reference sequence). The CDR3 has 12 amino acids. The CDR3 loop reads CSAPGSSQPQHF. The CDR3 DNA reads as TGCAGTGCTCCCGGGTCCAGTCAGCCCCAGCATTTT.

Comments on this clonotype: This may be a read error, as it is one base from a much larger clone. The J gene is TRBJ1-5, the V gene TRBV7-9; tentative D call: TRBD1 (6 bases). This CDR3 region has 13 residues. Germline CDR1 and CDR2: SEHNR and FQNEAQ (reference sequence). The CDR3 is CSSSPGGNQPQHF. CDR3 nucleotide sequence: TGTTCCAGCAGCCCAGGGGGCAATCAGCCCCAGCATTTT.

This clonotype was seen only a few times. The chain joins TRBV20-1 to TRBJ2-6; the D gene is possibly TRBD2 (6 bases). Trimming left V 4 bases short and J 3 bases short, with 13 bases between. CDR3 length: 15 residues. Per the germline V gene, CDR1 is DFQATT and CDR2 is SNEGSKA (reference sequence). CDR3 protein: CSATLGGNGANVLTF. The CDR3 DNA reads TGCAGTGCTACCCTTGGAGGGAATGGGGCCAACGTCCTGACTTTC.

This rearrangement joins TRBV20-1 to TRBJ2-3; the match to TRBD2 covers 10 bases. This CDR3 is 16 amino acids long. The V and J ends lost 7 bases and 2 bases, in that order; junction bases with no gene match: 12. The germline V gene encodes CDR1 DFQATT and CDR2 SNEGSKA (reference sequence). The CDR3 sequence: CSVRPLLAGITDTQYF. Written as DNA, the CDR3 is TGCAGTGTCCGACCCCTACTAGCGGGAATCACAGATACGCAGTATTTT.

The sample holds a few counts of this clonotype. Compared with germline, one end of the junction differs, possibly owing to a read error. This chain connects TRBV11-2 to TRBJ1-1, with D tentatively TRBD1 (5 bases). The CDR3 has 13 amino acids. Per the germline V gene, CDR1 is SGHAT and CDR2 is FQNNGV. The CDR3 region is CASSTRPGGMGLF. CDR3 in DNA: TGTGCCAGCAGCACCCGACCCGGAGGGATGGGACTCTTT.

This clonotype showed up just a few times. The chain links TRBV9 to TRBJ1-6; 7 positions match TRBD1. The CDR3 runs 15 residues. J lost 6 bases, V lost 0 bases, and 3 bases had no gene match. The germline gives CDR1 SGDLS, CDR2 YYNGEE. The CDR3 DNA sequence: TGTGCCAGCAGCGTAGCGGGGGACAGTAATTCACCCCTCCACTTT. This gives the protein CASSVAGDSNSPLHF. The variable domain in full, completed from reference TRBV9 and TRBJ1-6, reads DSGVTQTPKHLITATGQRVTLRCSPRSGDLSVYWYQQSLDQGLQFLIQYYNGEERAKGNILERFSAQQFPDLHSELNLSSLELGDSALYFCASSVAGDSNSPLHFGNGTRLTVT.